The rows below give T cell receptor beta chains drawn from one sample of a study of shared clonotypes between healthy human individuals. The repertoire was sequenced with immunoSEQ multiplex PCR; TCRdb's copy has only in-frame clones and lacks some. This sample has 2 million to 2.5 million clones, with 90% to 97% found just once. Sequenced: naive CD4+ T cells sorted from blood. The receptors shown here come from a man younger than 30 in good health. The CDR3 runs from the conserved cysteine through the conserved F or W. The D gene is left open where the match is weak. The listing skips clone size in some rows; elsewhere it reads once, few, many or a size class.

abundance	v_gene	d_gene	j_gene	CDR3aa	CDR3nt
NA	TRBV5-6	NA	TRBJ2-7	CASSGGLQQYF	TGTGCCAGCAGCGGCGGGTTGCAGCAGTACTTC
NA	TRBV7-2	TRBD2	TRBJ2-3	CASSPIGTSGRDTQYF	TGTGCCAGCAGCCCGATCGGCACTAGCGGGAGGGATACGCAGTATTTT
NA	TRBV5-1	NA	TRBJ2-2	CASSLGGVNTGELFF	TGCGCCAGCAGCTTGGGAGGGGTGAACACCGGGGAGCTGTTTTTT
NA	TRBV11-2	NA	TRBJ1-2	CASSPFLDYGYTF	TGTGCCAGCAGCCCGTTTTTAGACTATGGCTACACCTTC
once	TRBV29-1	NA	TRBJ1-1	CSVERQLNTEAFF	TGCAGCGTTGAAAGGCAGCTGAACACTGAAGCTTTCTTT
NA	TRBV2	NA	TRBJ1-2	CASKLGANYGYTF	TGTGCCAGCAAGTTGGGAGCTAACTATGGCTACACCTTC
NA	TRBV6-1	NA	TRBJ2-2	CATRGTFTGELFF	TGTGCCACCCGAGGGACATTCACCGGGGAGCTGTTTTTT
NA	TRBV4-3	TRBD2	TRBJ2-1	CASSPRTRSYNEQFF	TGCGCCAGCAGCCCCCGGACTAGATCCTACAATGAGCAGTTCTTC
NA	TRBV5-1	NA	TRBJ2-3	CASTYFYTGTDTQYF	TGCGCCAGCACCTATTTCTATACAGGGACAGATACGCAGTATTTT
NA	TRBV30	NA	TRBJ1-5	CAWDSGGGNQPQHF	TGTGCCTGGGACTCGGGGGGCGGCAATCAGCCCCAGCATTTT
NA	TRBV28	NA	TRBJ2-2	CASSPGLRSGELFF	TGTGCCAGCAGCCCTGGACTCCGGTCCGGGGAGCTGTTTTTT
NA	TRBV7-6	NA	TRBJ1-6	CASSSRPGSYNSPLHF	TGTGCCAGCAGCTCCCGCCCGGGCTCCTATAATTCACCCCTCCACTTT
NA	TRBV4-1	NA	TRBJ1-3	CASSPTGSGNTIYF	TGCGCCAGCAGCCCCACAGGGTCCGGAAACACCATATATTTT
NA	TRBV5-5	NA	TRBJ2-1	CASSLRATDNEQFF	TGTGCCAGCAGCCTCCGGGCCACTGACAATGAGCAGTTCTTC
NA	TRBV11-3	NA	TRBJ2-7	CASNDVGVRSYEQYF	TGTGCCAGCAATGATGTGGGGGTTCGCTCCTACGAGCAGTACTTC
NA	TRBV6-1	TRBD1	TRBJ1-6	CASSATGQSSYNSPLHF	TGTGCCAGCAGTGCTACGGGACAGAGCTCCTATAATTCACCCCTCCACTTT
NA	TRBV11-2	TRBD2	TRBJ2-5	CASSFLGTSGGMHETQYF	TGTGCCAGCAGCTTTCTCGGGACTAGCGGGGGTATGCACGAGACCCAGTACTTC
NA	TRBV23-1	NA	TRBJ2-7	CASSQFSPARGILHEQYF	TGCGCCAGCAGTCAATTTAGCCCGGCCAGGGGAATTCTCCACGAGCAGTACTTC
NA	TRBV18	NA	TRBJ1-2	CASSTSGAKGYTF	TGTGCCAGCTCAACCTCGGGAGCGAAAGGCTACACCTTC
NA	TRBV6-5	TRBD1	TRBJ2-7	CASSSPQGARGEQYF	TGTGCCAGCAGTTCCCCACAGGGGGCGCGGGGCGAGCAGTACTTC
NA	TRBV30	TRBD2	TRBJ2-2	CAWSVLAGFTGELFF	TGTGCCTGGAGTGTTCTAGCGGGATTCACCGGGGAGCTGTTTTTT
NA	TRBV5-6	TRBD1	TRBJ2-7	CASSSQGGPYEQYF	TGTGCCAGCAGCTCACAGGGGGGCCCCTACGAGCAGTACTTC
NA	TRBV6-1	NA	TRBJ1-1	CAGSRRNTEAFF	TGTGCCGGCAGTAGACGGAACACTGAAGCTTTCTTT
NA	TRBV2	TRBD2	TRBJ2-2	CASSWLAENTGELFF	TGTGCCAGCAGTTGGCTAGCGGAGAACACCGGGGAGCTGTTTTTT
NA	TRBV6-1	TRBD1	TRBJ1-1	CASSAKDRVQAFF	TGTGCCAGCAGTGCGAAAGACAGGGTACAAGCTTTCTTT
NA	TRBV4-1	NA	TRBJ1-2	CASSPGTPFGYTF	TGCGCCAGCAGTCCCGGGACGCCCTTCGGCTACACCTTC
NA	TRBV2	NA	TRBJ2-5	CASSWGTQETQYF	TGTGCCAGCAGTTGGGGAACCCAAGAGACCCAGTACTTC
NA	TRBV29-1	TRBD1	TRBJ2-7	CSVSPRDRAYEQYF	TGCAGCGTTTCCCCCCGGGACAGGGCGTACGAGCAGTACTTC
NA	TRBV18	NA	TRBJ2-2	CASSPLGDGELFF	TGTGCCAGCTCACCCTTGGGAGACGGGGAGCTGTTTTTT
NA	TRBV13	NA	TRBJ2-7	CASSLSPHRVSYEQYF	TGTGCCAGCAGCTTATCGCCCCACAGGGTATCCTACGAGCAGTACTTC
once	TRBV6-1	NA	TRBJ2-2	CASSLQGGTGELFF	TGTGCCAGCAGCCTTCAGGGGGGCACCGGGGAGCTGTTTTTT
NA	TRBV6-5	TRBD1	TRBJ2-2	CASSLQGNGELFF	TGTGCCAGCAGCCTACAGGGGAACGGGGAGCTGTTTTTT
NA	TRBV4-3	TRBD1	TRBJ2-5	CASSQEPGTGGTQYF	TGCGCCAGCAGCCAAGAGCCCGGTACAGGGGGGACCCAGTACTTC
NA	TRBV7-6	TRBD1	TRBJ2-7	CASSPGQTYEQYF	TGTGCCAGCAGCCCGGGACAGACCTACGAGCAGTACTTC
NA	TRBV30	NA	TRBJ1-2	CAWSPHPLGYTF	TGTGCCTGGAGTCCACACCCCTTGGGCTACACCTTC
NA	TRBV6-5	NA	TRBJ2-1	CASRSTVTSYNEQFF	TGTGCCAGCAGGTCGACTGTGACCTCCTACAATGAGCAGTTCTTC
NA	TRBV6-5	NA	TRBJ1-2	CASSTQGDGYTF	TGTGCCAGCAGTACGCAGGGTGATGGCTACACCTTC
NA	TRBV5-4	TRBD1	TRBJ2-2	CASSSGTGAGVTGELFF	TGTGCCAGCAGCTCCGGGACAGGCGCTGGGGTCACCGGGGAGCTGTTTTTT
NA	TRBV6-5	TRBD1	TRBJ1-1	CASSYQGDPEAFF	TGTGCCAGCAGTTACCAGGGGGATCCCGAAGCTTTCTTT
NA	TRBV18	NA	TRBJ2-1	CASSPGASATGEQFF	TGTGCCAGCTCACCAGGCGCTAGCGCCACGGGCGAGCAGTTCTTC
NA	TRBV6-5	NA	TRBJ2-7	CASGQGYEQYF	TGTGCCAGCGGGCAGGGCTACGAGCAGTACTTC
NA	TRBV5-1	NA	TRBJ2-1	CASMAQGRGEQFF	TGCGCCAGCATGGCGCAGGGGCGGGGTGAGCAGTTCTTC
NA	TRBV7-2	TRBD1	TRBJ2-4	CASSLGIGGASTKNIQYF	TGTGCCAGCAGCTTAGGAATAGGGGGCGCGTCGACCAAAAACATTCAGTACTTC
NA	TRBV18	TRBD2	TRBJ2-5	CASSPSTSAEETQYF	TGTGCCAGCTCACCTAGCACTAGCGCCGAAGAGACCCAGTACTTC
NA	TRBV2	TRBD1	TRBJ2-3	CASSFDRGPDTQYF	TGTGCCAGCAGTTTCGACAGGGGGCCAGATACGCAGTATTTT
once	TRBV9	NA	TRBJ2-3	CASSVEGGRSDTQYF	TGTGCCAGCAGCGTAGAAGGGGGACGCTCAGATACGCAGTATTTT
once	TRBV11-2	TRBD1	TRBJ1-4	CASSPDRGNEKLFF	TGTGCCAGCAGCCCGGACAGGGGAAATGAAAAACTGTTTTTT
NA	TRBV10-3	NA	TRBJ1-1	CAISALEPGRTEAFF	TGTGCCATCAGTGCTTTAGAGCCGGGGCGGACTGAAGCTTTCTTT
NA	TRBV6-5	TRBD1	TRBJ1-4	CASRGTGREKLFF	TGTGCCAGCAGAGGGACAGGGCGCGAAAAACTGTTTTTT
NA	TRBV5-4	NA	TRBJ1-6	CASSSSTNSPLHF	TGTGCCAGCAGCTCGTCTACTAATTCACCCCTCCACTTT
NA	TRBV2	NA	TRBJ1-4	CASSEAGVNEKLFF	TGTGCCAGCAGTGAGGCGGGAGTCAATGAAAAACTGTTTTTT